This is a list of T cell receptor beta chains from one sample in a study of shared clonotypes between healthy human individuals. Some clones are missing from TCRdb's copy, which holds only in-frame ones; the method was immunoSEQ multiplex PCR. This table has roughly 2,000,000 clones, about 94% appearing once. The specimen sequenced was naive CD8+ T cells from PBMCs. The receptors derive from a young man in good health. Some clones in this sample may be carry-over from other donors' samples. CDR3s include the opening cysteine and the closing phenylalanine or tryptophan. Fields, in order: clone size, CDR3 length, V gene, J gene, D gene, CDR3 protein, CDR3 DNA. A D gene is named only where the DNA matches it firmly. The size field is filled for only some rows; it gives once, few, many or a size class.

clone size: -
CDR3 length: 14
V gene: TRBV6-1
J gene: TRBJ2-3
D gene: -
CDR3 protein: CAIQEGTVLGTQYF
CDR3 DNA: TGTGCGATCCAGGAGGGGACGGTATTAGGTACGCAGTATTTT

clone size: -
CDR3 length: 17
V gene: TRBV4-2
J gene: TRBJ2-7
D gene: -
CDR3 protein: CASSQTKLRTSVSEQYF
CDR3 DNA: TGTGCCAGCAGCCAAACGAAGCTGAGAACTTCGGTATCCGAGCAGTACTTC

clone size: -
CDR3 length: 15
V gene: TRBV5-1
J gene: TRBJ2-7
D gene: TRBD2
CDR3 protein: CASSLASGNVYEQYF
CDR3 DNA: TGCGCCAGCAGCTTGGCTAGCGGGAACGTCTACGAGCAGTACTTC

clone size: -
CDR3 length: 16
V gene: TRBV9
J gene: TRBJ2-3
D gene: TRBD1
CDR3 protein: CASSLRTGEFTDTQYF
CDR3 DNA: TGTGCCAGCAGCTTACGGACAGGGGAATTCACAGATACGCAGTATTTT

clone size: -
CDR3 length: 11
V gene: TRBV7-2
J gene: TRBJ1-1
D gene: -
CDR3 protein: CASSTVTEAFF
CDR3 DNA: TGTGCCAGCAGTACAGTGACTGAAGCTTTCTTT

clone size: -
CDR3 length: 17
V gene: TRBV4-1
J gene: TRBJ2-2
D gene: -
CDR3 protein: CASSQYAASLNTGELFF
CDR3 DNA: TGCGCCAGCAGCCAATATGCGGCCAGCCTAAACACCGGGGAGCTGTTTTTT

clone size: -
CDR3 length: 14
V gene: TRBV9
J gene: TRBJ2-1
D gene: -
CDR3 protein: CASSVSGSPNEQFF
CDR3 DNA: TGTGCCAGCAGCGTAAGTGGCTCGCCCAATGAGCAGTTCTTC

clone size: -
CDR3 length: 14
V gene: TRBV29-1
J gene: TRBJ2-1
D gene: -
CDR3 protein: CSVLSGTWNNEQFF
CDR3 DNA: TGCAGCGTACTATCCGGGACTTGGAACAATGAGCAGTTCTTC

clone size: -
CDR3 length: 14
V gene: TRBV19
J gene: TRBJ1-5
D gene: -
CDR3 protein: CASTTVLDYQPQHF
CDR3 DNA: TGTGCCAGTACGACAGTACTAGATTATCAGCCCCAGCATTTT

clone size: few
CDR3 length: 11
V gene: TRBV9
J gene: TRBJ2-2
D gene: -
CDR3 protein: CASSVAGELFF
CDR3 DNA: TGTGCCAGCAGCGTTGCCGGGGAGCTGTTTTTT

clone size: -
CDR3 length: 15
V gene: TRBV25-1
J gene: TRBJ2-3
D gene: TRBD1
CDR3 protein: CASSAWTGSTDTQYF
CDR3 DNA: TGTGCCAGCAGTGCCTGGACAGGTAGCACAGATACGCAGTATTTT

clone size: -
CDR3 length: 15
V gene: TRBV12-2
J gene: TRBJ2-7
D gene: -
CDR3 protein: CASRLAPTDYYEQYF
CDR3 DNA: TGTGCAAGTCGCTTAGCGCCAACAGATTATTACGAGCAGTACTTC

clone size: -
CDR3 length: 14
V gene: TRBV6-5
J gene: TRBJ2-4
D gene: -
CDR3 protein: CASSSRGAKNIQYF
CDR3 DNA: TGTGCCAGCAGTAGCAGGGGTGCCAAAAACATTCAGTACTTC

clone size: -
CDR3 length: 13
V gene: TRBV4-1
J gene: TRBJ2-1
D gene: -
CDR3 protein: CASSGRSYNEQFF
CDR3 DNA: TGCGCCAGCAGCGGGAGGTCTTACAATGAGCAGTTCTTC

clone size: once
CDR3 length: 18
V gene: TRBV5-1
J gene: TRBJ2-5
D gene: TRBD1
CDR3 protein: CASSSWTGGERSAETQYF
CDR3 DNA: TGCGCCAGCAGCTCGTGGACAGGGGGCGAAAGGTCGGCAGAGACCCAGTACTTC

clone size: once
CDR3 length: 14
V gene: TRBV27
J gene: TRBJ2-7
D gene: TRBD2
CDR3 protein: CASSFSGPSYEQYF
CDR3 DNA: TGTGCCAGTAGTTTTAGCGGGCCCTCCTACGAGCAGTACTTC

clone size: -
CDR3 length: 13
V gene: TRBV19
J gene: TRBJ2-7
D gene: -
CDR3 protein: CASSISVTYEQYF
CDR3 DNA: TGTGCCAGTAGTATTTCTGTAACCTACGAGCAGTACTTC

clone size: -
CDR3 length: 15
V gene: TRBV5-1
J gene: TRBJ2-7
D gene: TRBD2
CDR3 protein: CASSLYTSGPYEQYF
CDR3 DNA: TGCGCCAGCAGCTTGTACACTAGCGGTCCCTACGAGCAGTACTTC

clone size: -
CDR3 length: 16
V gene: TRBV13
J gene: TRBJ2-1
D gene: TRBD2
CDR3 protein: CASRTPGLAGGYEQFF
CDR3 DNA: TGTGCCAGCCGAACCCCGGGACTAGCGGGAGGGTATGAGCAGTTCTTC

clone size: -
CDR3 length: 16
V gene: TRBV6-5
J gene: TRBJ2-7
D gene: TRBD2
CDR3 protein: CASSYSGEGLSYEQYF
CDR3 DNA: TGTGCCAGCAGTTACTCGGGGGAGGGCCTCTCCTACGAGCAGTACTTC

clone size: once
CDR3 length: 16
V gene: TRBV7-8
J gene: TRBJ2-1
D gene: TRBD1
CDR3 protein: CASSLWVGQGYNEQFF
CDR3 DNA: TGTGCCAGCAGCCTCTGGGTGGGACAGGGGTACAATGAGCAGTTCTTC

clone size: once
CDR3 length: 15
V gene: TRBV5-5
J gene: TRBJ2-7
D gene: TRBD2
CDR3 protein: CASSLESGEGYEQYF
CDR3 DNA: TGTGCCAGCAGCTTAGAGAGCGGGGAGGGTTACGAGCAGTACTTC

clone size: -
CDR3 length: 12
V gene: TRBV23-1
J gene: TRBJ2-3
D gene: -
CDR3 protein: CASSQNTDTQYF
CDR3 DNA: TGCGCCAGCAGTCAAAACACAGATACGCAGTATTTT

clone size: -
CDR3 length: 15
V gene: TRBV11-2
J gene: TRBJ2-1
D gene: TRBD2
CDR3 protein: CASSFTSGITNEQFF
CDR3 DNA: TGTGCCAGCAGCTTTACTAGCGGGATTACCAATGAGCAGTTCTTC

clone size: -
CDR3 length: 14
V gene: TRBV28
J gene: TRBJ1-2
D gene: TRBD1
CDR3 protein: CASSRPGQGHGYTF
CDR3 DNA: TGTGCCAGCAGTCGGCCGGGACAGGGACATGGCTACACCTTC

clone size: -
CDR3 length: 15
V gene: TRBV27
J gene: TRBJ2-2
D gene: -
CDR3 protein: CASSLRVINTGELFF
CDR3 DNA: TGTGCCAGCAGTTTGCGAGTAATAAACACCGGGGAGCTGTTTTTT

clone size: -
CDR3 length: 16
V gene: TRBV5-1
J gene: TRBJ2-7
D gene: TRBD1
CDR3 protein: CASSLAQRDRAHEQYF
CDR3 DNA: TGCGCCAGCAGCTTGGCCCAGAGGGACAGGGCTCACGAGCAGTACTTC

clone size: -
CDR3 length: 14
V gene: TRBV27
J gene: TRBJ2-3
D gene: -
CDR3 protein: CASSFGGSTDTQYF
CDR3 DNA: TGTGCCAGCAGTTTCGGAGGCTCCACAGATACGCAGTATTTT

clone size: -
CDR3 length: 17
V gene: TRBV5-4
J gene: TRBJ2-7
D gene: -
CDR3 protein: CASSSGTGFTTRYEQYF
CDR3 DNA: TGTGCCAGCAGCTCCGGCACAGGGTTTACGACTCGGTACGAGCAGTACTTC

clone size: -
CDR3 length: 13
V gene: TRBV7-9
J gene: TRBJ2-7
D gene: -
CDR3 protein: CASSFREPYEQYF
CDR3 DNA: TGTGCCAGCAGCTTTCGGGAACCCTACGAGCAGTACTTC

clone size: -
CDR3 length: 11
V gene: TRBV29-1
J gene: TRBJ1-2
D gene: -
CDR3 protein: CSVLVAYGYTF
CDR3 DNA: TGCAGCGTTCTCGTAGCGTATGGCTACACCTTC

clone size: -
CDR3 length: 14
V gene: TRBV14
J gene: TRBJ1-4
D gene: TRBD1
CDR3 protein: CASSLWDRGNELFF
CDR3 DNA: TGTGCCAGCAGCCTCTGGGACAGGGGAAATGAACTGTTTTTT

clone size: -
CDR3 length: 19
V gene: TRBV4-1
J gene: TRBJ2-4
D gene: TRBD2
CDR3 protein: CASSQVASGSTGAKNIQYF
CDR3 DNA: TGCGCCAGCAGCCAAGTTGCCAGCGGGAGCACGGGGGCCAAAAACATTCAGTACTTC

clone size: -
CDR3 length: 17
V gene: TRBV28
J gene: TRBJ2-1
D gene: TRBD2
CDR3 protein: CASSPGLAGGGYNEQFF
CDR3 DNA: TGTGCCAGCAGTCCAGGACTAGCGGGAGGGGGATACAATGAGCAGTTCTTC

clone size: -
CDR3 length: 12
V gene: TRBV19
J gene: TRBJ2-7
D gene: -
CDR3 protein: CASRDGSREQYF
CDR3 DNA: TGTGCCAGTAGGGATGGGTCGCGTGAGCAGTACTTC

clone size: few
CDR3 length: 12
V gene: TRBV7-9
J gene: TRBJ2-2
D gene: -
CDR3 protein: CASSFGTGELFF
CDR3 DNA: TGTGCCAGCAGCTTTGGTACCGGGGAGCTGTTTTTT

clone size: -
CDR3 length: 14
V gene: TRBV5-5
J gene: TRBJ2-7
D gene: -
CDR3 protein: CASSLRGEGYEQYF
CDR3 DNA: TGTGCCAGCAGTTTGAGGGGCGAGGGGTACGAGCAGTACTTC

clone size: -
CDR3 length: 13
V gene: TRBV9
J gene: TRBJ2-7
D gene: -
CDR3 protein: CASSPTRGGEQYF
CDR3 DNA: TGTGCCAGCAGCCCGACCCGTGGAGGGGAGCAGTACTTC

clone size: once
CDR3 length: 17
V gene: TRBV9
J gene: TRBJ2-1
D gene: -
CDR3 protein: CASSTHNRPFASNEQFF
CDR3 DNA: TGTGCCAGCAGCACACATAACAGGCCCTTCGCCTCCAATGAGCAGTTCTTC

clone size: once
CDR3 length: 14
V gene: TRBV19
J gene: TRBJ2-1
D gene: TRBD2
CDR3 protein: CASRTSGSRNEQFF
CDR3 DNA: TGTGCCAGTCGGACTAGCGGGAGCCGAAATGAGCAGTTCTTC

clone size: -
CDR3 length: 15
V gene: TRBV28
J gene: TRBJ1-4
D gene: -
CDR3 protein: CATAQTGRSVEKLFF
CDR3 DNA: TGTGCCACCGCTCAAACAGGACGGAGTGTGGAAAAACTGTTTTTT

clone size: -
CDR3 length: 15
V gene: TRBV7-8
J gene: TRBJ1-2
D gene: -
CDR3 protein: CASSLMDGFDYGYTF
CDR3 DNA: TGTGCCAGCAGCTTAATGGACGGGTTTGACTATGGCTACACCTTC

clone size: -
CDR3 length: 15
V gene: TRBV11-2
J gene: TRBJ2-7
D gene: TRBD1
CDR3 protein: CASRDRGSPSHEQYF
CDR3 DNA: TGTGCCAGCAGGGACAGGGGCTCTCCCTCCCACGAGCAGTACTTC

clone size: -
CDR3 length: 15
V gene: TRBV27
J gene: TRBJ2-1
D gene: -
CDR3 protein: CASSFYQPKGNEQFF
CDR3 DNA: TGTGCCAGCAGTTTTTACCAGCCTAAGGGCAATGAGCAGTTCTTC

clone size: -
CDR3 length: 11
V gene: TRBV9
J gene: TRBJ2-7
D gene: -
CDR3 protein: CASTVYYEQYF
CDR3 DNA: TGTGCCAGCACGGTTTACTACGAGCAGTACTTC

clone size: few
CDR3 length: 13
V gene: TRBV2
J gene: TRBJ1-1
D gene: -
CDR3 protein: CASSWWDRDEAFF
CDR3 DNA: TGTGCCAGCAGTTGGTGGGACCGGGATGAGGCTTTCTTT

clone size: -
CDR3 length: 18
V gene: TRBV7-8
J gene: TRBJ2-2
D gene: TRBD1
CDR3 protein: CASSYPNLTGTGTGELFF
CDR3 DNA: TGTGCCAGCAGCTACCCCAACTTGACCGGGACAGGGACCGGGGAGCTGTTTTTT

clone size: -
CDR3 length: 13
V gene: TRBV7-2
J gene: TRBJ2-5
D gene: -
CDR3 protein: CAERMVGPETQYF
CDR3 DNA: TGTGCCGAACGTATGGTAGGGCCGGAGACCCAGTACTTC

clone size: -
CDR3 length: 15
V gene: TRBV27
J gene: TRBJ2-1
D gene: -
CDR3 protein: CASSPRGTFYNEQFF
CDR3 DNA: TGTGCCAGCAGTCCCCGCGGGACCTTCTACAATGAGCAGTTCTTC

clone size: -
CDR3 length: 16
V gene: TRBV9
J gene: TRBJ1-2
D gene: TRBD1
CDR3 protein: CASSARDRGTLYGYTF
CDR3 DNA: TGTGCCAGCAGCGCTCGGGACAGGGGGACCCTCTATGGCTACACCTTC

clone size: -
CDR3 length: 12
V gene: TRBV9
J gene: TRBJ2-3
D gene: -
CDR3 protein: CASSIYPDTQYF
CDR3 DNA: TGTGCCAGCAGCATCTATCCAGATACGCAGTATTTT

clone size: -
CDR3 length: 15
V gene: TRBV6-1
J gene: TRBJ2-7
D gene: -
CDR3 protein: CASSGFRAPTYEQYF
CDR3 DNA: TGTGCCAGCAGTGGATTCAGGGCGCCTACCTACGAGCAGTACTTC

clone size: -
CDR3 length: 16
V gene: TRBV7-9
J gene: TRBJ1-1
D gene: TRBD1
CDR3 protein: CASTPTGAPMNTEAFF
CDR3 DNA: TGTGCCAGCACCCCGACAGGGGCTCCCATGAACACTGAAGCTTTCTTT

clone size: -
CDR3 length: 15
V gene: TRBV19
J gene: TRBJ2-7
D gene: -
CDR3 protein: CASSFRDTLPYEQYF
CDR3 DNA: TGTGCCAGTAGTTTCCGGGACACCTTACCCTACGAGCAGTACTTC

clone size: -
CDR3 length: 10
V gene: TRBV4-1
J gene: TRBJ2-2
D gene: -
CDR3 protein: CASSRGELFF
CDR3 DNA: TGCGCCAGCAGCCGCGGGGAGCTGTTTTTT

clone size: -
CDR3 length: 14
V gene: TRBV28
J gene: TRBJ2-1
D gene: -
CDR3 protein: CASSPRGLDNEQFF
CDR3 DNA: TGTGCCAGCAGTCCCAGGGGACTCGACAATGAGCAGTTCTTC

clone size: -
CDR3 length: 17
V gene: TRBV9
J gene: TRBJ2-2
D gene: -
CDR3 protein: CASSVSTEGSNTGELFF
CDR3 DNA: TGTGCCAGCAGCGTAAGTACGGAGGGGTCGAACACCGGGGAGCTGTTTTTT